This TCR beta chain was identified during a study of early T cells in non-severe SARS-CoV-2 infection. Looking at the study overall: Sequencing input comprised bulk RNA from unsorted whole blood; chain pairing was not available. Findings of the study overall: Sequences matched to VDJdb favored anti-spike CD8 responses, while private and CD4 specificities were missed.

Each single cDNA molecule received a unique molecular identifier. From the 5' RACE reads, TCRdb called clonotypes with MiXCR, one entry per CDR3 protein. The sample contains over 80,000 distinct CDR3 sequences, roughly 12% of which appear only once. This CDR3 comprises 11 residues. V gave up 7 bases and J gave up 4 bases, with 6 bases separating them. The V gene's germline CDR1 is MNHEY and CDR2 SVGAGI. This clonotype was seen a few times. What it binds is not known. The sequences come from whole blood, collected at baseline. The rearrangement uses TRBV6-5 and TRBJ2-3, with unresolved D. This TCR was recovered from an adult who was a healthcare worker with PCR-confirmed SARS-CoV-2 infection or an uninfected control (not recorded which). The CDR3 bases are TGTGCCAGCACCCAATCAGATACGCAGTATTTT. Its protein is CASTQSDTQYF.